The rows below give T cell receptor beta chains drawn from one sample of a study of T-cell reconstitution after alpha-beta-depleted transplantation in children. TCRdb itself ran the PCR reads through MiXCR, one entry per CDR3 protein. The table shows about 190,000 distinct CDR3 sequences, with around 7% occurring only once. Sequencing was performed on PBMCs from the stem cell graft donor, taken from the stem cell graft. The receptors come from a human donor who donated a stem cell graft to a child with Wiskott-Aldrich syndrome. Both conserved end residues are part of each CDR3. A D gene is named only where the DNA matches it firmly. Clone size appears in some rows only: once, few, many, or a class for an expanded clone.

J gene: TRBJ2-1
clone size: many
V gene: TRBV20-1
D gene: -
CDR3 protein: CSASGPAEQFF
CDR3 DNA: TGCAGTGCTAGCGGGCCCGCTGAGCAGTTCTTC

J gene: TRBJ2-1
clone size: few
V gene: TRBV6-2/TRBV6-3
D gene: TRBD2
CDR3 protein: CASSSGLAGGPSSYNEQFF
CDR3 DNA: TGTGCCAGCAGTTCCGGACTAGCGGGAGGTCCGAGCTCCTACAATGAGCAGTTCTTC

J gene: TRBJ2-7
clone size: many
V gene: TRBV20-1
D gene: TRBD1
CDR3 protein: CSAPGTGVYEQYF
CDR3 DNA: TGCAGTGCTCCCGGGACAGGGGTTTACGAGCAGTACTTC

J gene: TRBJ2-1
clone size: many
V gene: TRBV29-1
D gene: TRBD1
CDR3 protein: CSVEDRGRYDEQFF
CDR3 DNA: TGCAGCGTTGAGGACAGGGGTCGTTACGATGAGCAGTTCTTC

J gene: TRBJ1-2
clone size: -
V gene: TRBV9
D gene: TRBD1
CDR3 protein: CASSVATGGEGYTF
CDR3 DNA: TGTGCCAGCAGCGTAGCTACAGGGGGCGAAGGCTACACCTTC

J gene: TRBJ2-1
clone size: many
V gene: TRBV10-3
D gene: TRBD2
CDR3 protein: CAISDQSLADRYNEQFF
CDR3 DNA: TGTGCCATCAGTGACCAATCACTAGCGGACCGTTACAATGAGCAGTTCTTC

J gene: TRBJ2-2
clone size: -
V gene: TRBV11-2
D gene: -
CDR3 protein: CASSLRGIGANTGELFF
CDR3 DNA: TGTGCCAGCAGCTTAAGGGGAATAGGTGCGAACACCGGGGAGCTGTTTTTT

J gene: TRBJ2-1
clone size: many
V gene: TRBV5-6
D gene: TRBD1
CDR3 protein: CASSFRDRVLGQFF
CDR3 DNA: TGTGCCAGCAGCTTCCGGGACAGGGTTTTAGGGCAGTTCTTC

J gene: TRBJ2-7
clone size: many
V gene: TRBV5-1
D gene: TRBD1
CDR3 protein: CASSLLGGGYEQYF
CDR3 DNA: TGCGCCAGCAGCTTGCTAGGGGGCGGATACGAGCAGTACTTC

J gene: TRBJ2-1
clone size: -
V gene: TRBV7-2
D gene: -
CDR3 protein: CASSSGLHCYNEQFF
CDR3 DNA: TGTGCCAGCAGCTCCGGGCTCCACTGCTACAATGAGCAGTTCTTC

J gene: TRBJ1-2
clone size: many
V gene: TRBV4-1
D gene: -
CDR3 protein: CASSQRDSGYGYTF
CDR3 DNA: TGCGCCAGCAGCCAACGGGATTCGGGGTATGGCTACACCTTC

J gene: TRBJ2-1
clone size: many
V gene: TRBV5-1
D gene: TRBD1
CDR3 protein: CASSSQGANYNEQFF
CDR3 DNA: TGCGCCAGCAGCTCACAGGGGGCGAACTACAATGAGCAGTTCTTC

J gene: TRBJ2-2
clone size: many
V gene: TRBV3-1
D gene: -
CDR3 protein: CASSQGPGTGELFF
CDR3 DNA: TGTGCCAGCAGCCAAGGACCGGGTACCGGGGAGCTGTTTTTT

J gene: TRBJ2-1
clone size: many
V gene: TRBV5-1
D gene: TRBD2
CDR3 protein: CASSSGLAFDNEQFF
CDR3 DNA: TGCGCCAGCAGCTCGGGACTAGCGTTTGACAATGAGCAGTTCTTC

J gene: TRBJ2-7
clone size: many
V gene: TRBV6-5
D gene: -
CDR3 protein: CASSYGELKYF
CDR3 DNA: TGTGCCAGCAGTTATGGGGAATTGAAGTACTTC

J gene: TRBJ2-3
clone size: many
V gene: TRBV6-4
D gene: TRBD2
CDR3 protein: CASSDSRGGPDTQYF
CDR3 DNA: TGTGCCAGCAGTGACTCGCGGGGGGGCCCAGATACGCAGTATTTT

J gene: TRBJ1-4
clone size: -
V gene: TRBV4-3
D gene: -
CDR3 protein: CASSQDFAGDRLFF
CDR3 DNA: TGCGCCAGCAGCCAAGATTTTGCGGGAGACAGACTGTTTTTT

J gene: TRBJ2-3
clone size: many
V gene: TRBV20-1
D gene: -
CDR3 protein: CSARVPSSSTDTQYF
CDR3 DNA: TGCAGTGCTAGAGTCCCGAGCTCTAGCACAGATACGCAGTATTTT

J gene: TRBJ2-2
clone size: many
V gene: TRBV24-1
D gene: TRBD1
CDR3 protein: CATSDRQGAKSGELFF
CDR3 DNA: TGTGCCACCAGTGATCGACAGGGGGCGAAATCCGGGGAGCTGTTTTTT

J gene: TRBJ2-1
clone size: -
V gene: TRBV6-2/TRBV6-3
D gene: TRBD2
CDR3 protein: CASSLTSGRGDEQFF
CDR3 DNA: TGTGCCAGCAGTCTCACTAGCGGGAGAGGGGATGAGCAGTTCTTC

J gene: TRBJ2-1
clone size: many
V gene: TRBV20-1
D gene: TRBD2
CDR3 protein: CSASLAGGPGEQFF
CDR3 DNA: TGCAGTGCCAGCCTAGCGGGAGGTCCAGGTGAGCAGTTCTTC

J gene: TRBJ1-1
clone size: medium-sized
V gene: TRBV7-9
D gene: -
CDR3 protein: CASSSALNTEAFF
CDR3 DNA: TGTGCCAGCAGTTCCGCTCTGAACACTGAAGCTTTCTTT

J gene: TRBJ2-5
clone size: few
V gene: TRBV30
D gene: -
CDR3 protein: CAWSVSGTVQETQYF
CDR3 DNA: TGTGCCTGGAGTGTAAGCGGGACAGTTCAAGAGACCCAGTACTTC

J gene: TRBJ2-1
clone size: -
V gene: TRBV11-1
D gene: -
CDR3 protein: CASSPSGGPTSGGPYNEQFF
CDR3 DNA: TGTGCCAGCAGCCCCAGTGGGGGCCCCACCAGTGGGGGCCCCTACAATGAGCAGTTCTTC

J gene: TRBJ2-2
clone size: many
V gene: TRBV7-8
D gene: -
CDR3 protein: CASSLGKERGGTGELFF
CDR3 DNA: TGTGCCAGCAGCTTAGGCAAAGAGAGGGGTGGCACCGGGGAGCTGTTTTTT

J gene: TRBJ1-1
clone size: -
V gene: TRBV5-1
D gene: -
CDR3 protein: CASSGKQGTLSSGRAFF
CDR3 DNA: TGCGCCAGCAGCGGAAAACAGGGAACCCTATCCTCGGGTCGGGCTTTCTTT

J gene: TRBJ2-3
clone size: many
V gene: TRBV15
D gene: -
CDR3 protein: CATARGTLVGDTQYF
CDR3 DNA: TGTGCCACCGCCCGAGGAACTTTAGTGGGAGATACGCAGTATTTT

J gene: TRBJ2-5
clone size: many
V gene: TRBV9
D gene: -
CDR3 protein: CASSPQGHQETQYF
CDR3 DNA: TGTGCCAGCAGCCCCCAAGGCCACCAAGAGACCCAGTACTTC

J gene: TRBJ2-1
clone size: few
V gene: TRBV20-1
D gene: TRBD2
CDR3 protein: CSAKVPLGAGGNEQFF
CDR3 DNA: TGCAGTGCCAAAGTCCCCCTGGGAGCGGGAGGCAATGAGCAGTTCTTC

J gene: TRBJ2-3
clone size: many
V gene: TRBV5-1
D gene: -
CDR3 protein: CASSLRGLNTDTQYF
CDR3 DNA: TGCGCCAGCAGCCTTCGGGGACTCAACACAGATACGCAGTATTTT

J gene: TRBJ2-5
clone size: -
V gene: TRBV11-2
D gene: -
CDR3 protein: CASSYNRAETQYF
CDR3 DNA: TGTGCCAGCAGCTACAACAGGGCAGAGACCCAGTACTTC

J gene: TRBJ2-6
clone size: many
V gene: TRBV6-5
D gene: -
CDR3 protein: CASSRPTVRHSGANVLTF
CDR3 DNA: TGTGCCAGCAGTCGGCCGACAGTAAGACACTCTGGGGCCAACGTCCTGACTTTC

J gene: TRBJ2-1
clone size: many
V gene: TRBV24-1
D gene: -
CDR3 protein: CATSEPRGNEQFF
CDR3 DNA: TGTGCCACCAGTGAGCCGAGGGGGAATGAGCAGTTCTTC

J gene: TRBJ2-1
clone size: -
V gene: TRBV5-1
D gene: TRBD2
CDR3 protein: CASSLGALAGSSYNEQFF
CDR3 DNA: TGCGCCAGCAGCTTGGGGGCCCTAGCGGGGAGCTCCTACAATGAGCAGTTCTTC

J gene: TRBJ2-4
clone size: few
V gene: TRBV14
D gene: -
CDR3 protein: CASSQDLGSRAKNIQYF
CDR3 DNA: TGTGCCAGCAGCCAAGATCTCGGGAGTCGAGCCAAAAACATTCAGTACTTC

J gene: TRBJ1-5
clone size: many
V gene: TRBV15
D gene: -
CDR3 protein: CATSRAWGDNQPQHF
CDR3 DNA: TGTGCCACCAGCAGAGCCTGGGGGGACAATCAGCCCCAGCATTTT

J gene: TRBJ1-4
clone size: many
V gene: TRBV7-2
D gene: TRBD1
CDR3 protein: CASKPDRGSEKLFF
CDR3 DNA: TGTGCCAGCAAACCTGACAGGGGCAGTGAAAAACTGTTTTTT

J gene: TRBJ2-3
clone size: many
V gene: TRBV5-1
D gene: -
CDR3 protein: CASSPDGSSTDTQYF
CDR3 DNA: TGCGCCAGCAGCCCGGACGGCTCTAGCACAGATACGCAGTATTTT

J gene: TRBJ2-7
clone size: -
V gene: TRBV6-2/TRBV6-3
D gene: -
CDR3 protein: CASSPDIPYEQYF
CDR3 DNA: TGTGCCAGCAGTCCAGACATCCCCTACGAGCAGTACTTC

J gene: TRBJ2-6
clone size: many
V gene: TRBV4-1
D gene: TRBD1
CDR3 protein: CASSQGTGTGGLGSGANVLTF
CDR3 DNA: TGCGCCAGCAGCCAAGGGACCGGGACAGGGGGTTTAGGATCCGGGGCCAACGTCCTGACTTTC

J gene: TRBJ2-7
clone size: many
V gene: TRBV7-2
D gene: -
CDR3 protein: CASSLATGFYEQYF
CDR3 DNA: TGTGCCAGCAGCTTAGCGACAGGATTTTACGAGCAGTACTTC

J gene: TRBJ2-6
clone size: many
V gene: TRBV12-3/TRBV12-4
D gene: TRBD1
CDR3 protein: CASSSKTGVGSGANVLTF
CDR3 DNA: TGTGCCAGCAGTTCAAAGACAGGGGTGGGCTCTGGGGCCAACGTCCTGACTTTC

J gene: TRBJ2-1
clone size: many
V gene: TRBV7-9
D gene: TRBD2
CDR3 protein: CASSSTRTSGRASEQFF
CDR3 DNA: TGTGCCAGCAGCTCCACCCGGACTAGCGGGAGGGCAAGTGAGCAGTTCTTC

J gene: TRBJ2-7
clone size: few
V gene: TRBV5-4
D gene: -
CDR3 protein: CASSFENYEQYF
CDR3 DNA: TGTGCCAGCAGCTTTGAAAACTACGAGCAGTACTTC

J gene: TRBJ2-7
clone size: few
V gene: TRBV7-6
D gene: -
CDR3 protein: CASSLGDAGRASYEQYF
CDR3 DNA: TGTGCCAGCAGCTTAGGGGATGCGGGCAGGGCTAGCTACGAGCAGTACTTC

J gene: TRBJ1-2
clone size: many
V gene: TRBV20-1
D gene: TRBD1
CDR3 protein: CSATGTDLYGYTF
CDR3 DNA: TGCAGTGCTACTGGGACAGATCTCTATGGCTACACCTTC

J gene: TRBJ2-1
clone size: -
V gene: TRBV7-6
D gene: TRBD2
CDR3 protein: CASSLQGGGAGNEQFF
CDR3 DNA: TGTGCCAGCAGCCTCCAAGGCGGGGGGGCCGGGAATGAGCAGTTCTTC

J gene: TRBJ2-2
clone size: many
V gene: TRBV5-1
D gene: -
CDR3 protein: CASEPTGLSSGELFF
CDR3 DNA: TGCGCCAGCGAGCCTACAGGGTTATCGTCCGGGGAGCTGTTTTTT

J gene: TRBJ2-7
clone size: many
V gene: TRBV20-1
D gene: -
CDR3 protein: CSATDRVREQYF
CDR3 DNA: TGCAGTGCTACGGACAGAGTTCGGGAGCAGTACTTC

J gene: TRBJ1-1
clone size: many
V gene: TRBV15
D gene: TRBD1
CDR3 protein: CATSRLGQGIPEAFF
CDR3 DNA: TGTGCCACCAGCAGATTAGGACAGGGAATCCCTGAAGCTTTCTTT

J gene: TRBJ2-1
clone size: many
V gene: TRBV10-3
D gene: TRBD2
CDR3 protein: CATIAGGNYEQFF
CDR3 DNA: TGTGCCACAATAGCGGGAGGAAACTATGAGCAGTTCTTC

J gene: TRBJ2-1
clone size: many
V gene: TRBV12-3/TRBV12-4
D gene: TRBD1
CDR3 protein: CASTSPGTGVWEQFF
CDR3 DNA: TGTGCCAGCACCTCCCCCGGGACAGGGGTCTGGGAGCAGTTCTTC

J gene: TRBJ1-2
clone size: many
V gene: TRBV24-1
D gene: TRBD1
CDR3 protein: CATSDFWQGDSYTF
CDR3 DNA: TGTGCCACCAGTGATTTTTGGCAGGGGGATAGCTACACCTTC